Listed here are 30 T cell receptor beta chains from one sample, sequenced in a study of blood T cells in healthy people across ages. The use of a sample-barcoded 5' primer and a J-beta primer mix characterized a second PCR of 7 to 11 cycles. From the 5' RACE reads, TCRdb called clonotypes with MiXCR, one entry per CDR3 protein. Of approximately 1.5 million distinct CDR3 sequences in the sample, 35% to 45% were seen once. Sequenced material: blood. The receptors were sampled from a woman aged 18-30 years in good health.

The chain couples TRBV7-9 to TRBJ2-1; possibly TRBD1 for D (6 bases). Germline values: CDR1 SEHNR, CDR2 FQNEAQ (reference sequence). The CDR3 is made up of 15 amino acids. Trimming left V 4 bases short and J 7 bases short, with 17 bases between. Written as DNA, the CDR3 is TGTGCCAGCAGCTCTAACAGGGCCCATGTGAATGAGCAGTTCTTC. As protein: CASSSNRAHVNEQFF.

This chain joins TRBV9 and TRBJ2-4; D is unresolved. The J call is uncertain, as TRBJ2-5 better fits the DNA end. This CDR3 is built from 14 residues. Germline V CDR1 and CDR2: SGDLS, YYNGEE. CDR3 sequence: CASSVGSGTETQYF. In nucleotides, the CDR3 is TGTGCCAGCAGCGTAGGTTCAGGCACGGAGACCCAGTACTTC.

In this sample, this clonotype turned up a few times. The CDR3, as DNA: TGTGCCAGCAGTAAGCTACAGGGGAGCAGAGGCTACACCTTC. Translated: CASSKLQGSRGYTF. The genes are TRBV12-3 or TRBV12-4 and TRBJ1-2, with 7 bases lining up with TRBD1. V lost 5 bases, J lost 8 bases, and 11 bases stayed unmatched. The CDR3 contains 14 residues.

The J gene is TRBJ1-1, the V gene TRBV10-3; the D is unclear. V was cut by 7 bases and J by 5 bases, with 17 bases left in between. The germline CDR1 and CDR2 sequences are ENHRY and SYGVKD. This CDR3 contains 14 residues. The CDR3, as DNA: TGTGCCATCAAGGACCGTAGAAGAAGGACTGAAGCTTTCTTT. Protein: CAIKDRRRRTEAFF.

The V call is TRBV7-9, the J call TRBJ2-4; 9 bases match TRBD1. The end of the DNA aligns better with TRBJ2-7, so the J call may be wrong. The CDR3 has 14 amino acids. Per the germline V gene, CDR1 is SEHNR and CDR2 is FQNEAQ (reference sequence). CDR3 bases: TGTGCCAGCAGCGACGGACAGGGGCTGCGCGAGCAGTACTTC. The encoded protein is CASSDGQGLREQYF.

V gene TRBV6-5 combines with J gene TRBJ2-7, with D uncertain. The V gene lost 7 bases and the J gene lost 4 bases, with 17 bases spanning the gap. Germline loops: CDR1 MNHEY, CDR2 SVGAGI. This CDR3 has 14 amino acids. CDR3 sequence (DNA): TGTGCCAGCAAAGGAAGGGCCTTGGCTTACGAGCAGTACTTC. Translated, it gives CASKGRALAYEQYF.

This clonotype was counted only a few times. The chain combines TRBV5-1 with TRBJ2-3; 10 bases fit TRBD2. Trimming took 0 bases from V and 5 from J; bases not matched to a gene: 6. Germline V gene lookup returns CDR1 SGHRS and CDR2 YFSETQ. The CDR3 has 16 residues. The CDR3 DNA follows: TGCGCCAGCAGCTTGGCCGGAGCGGGGGGGCAAGATACGCAGTATTTT. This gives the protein CASSLAGAGGQDTQYF.

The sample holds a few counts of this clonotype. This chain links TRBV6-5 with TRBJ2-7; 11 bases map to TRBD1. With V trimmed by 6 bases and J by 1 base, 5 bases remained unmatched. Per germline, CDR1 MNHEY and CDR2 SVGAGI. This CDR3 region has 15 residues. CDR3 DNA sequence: TGTGCCAGCAGAAACCGGGACAGGGGGTCCTACGAGCAGTACTTC. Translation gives CASRNRDRGSYEQYF.

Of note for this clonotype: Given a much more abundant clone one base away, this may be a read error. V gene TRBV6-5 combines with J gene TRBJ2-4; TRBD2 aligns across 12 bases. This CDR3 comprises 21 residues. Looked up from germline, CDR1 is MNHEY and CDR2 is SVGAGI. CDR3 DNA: TGTGCCAGCAGTTACTCAGCACTAGCGGGAGGAGGCCTTCGAGCCAAAAACATTCTGTACTTC. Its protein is CASSYSALAGGGLRAKNILYF.

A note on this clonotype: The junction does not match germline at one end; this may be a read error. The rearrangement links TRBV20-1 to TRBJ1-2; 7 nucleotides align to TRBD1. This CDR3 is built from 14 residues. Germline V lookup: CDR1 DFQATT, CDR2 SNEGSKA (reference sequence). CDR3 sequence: CSAGEGEGADGYTF. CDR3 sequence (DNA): TGCAGTGCTGGAGAGGGTGAGGGGGCCGATGGCTACACCTTC.

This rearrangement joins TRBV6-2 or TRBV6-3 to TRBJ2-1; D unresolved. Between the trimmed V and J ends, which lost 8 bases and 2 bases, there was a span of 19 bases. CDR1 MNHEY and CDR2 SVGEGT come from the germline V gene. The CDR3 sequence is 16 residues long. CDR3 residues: CASQDLSTVPYNEQFF. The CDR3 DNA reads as TGTGCCAGCCAGGACCTGTCTACGGTCCCCTACAATGAGCAGTTCTTC.

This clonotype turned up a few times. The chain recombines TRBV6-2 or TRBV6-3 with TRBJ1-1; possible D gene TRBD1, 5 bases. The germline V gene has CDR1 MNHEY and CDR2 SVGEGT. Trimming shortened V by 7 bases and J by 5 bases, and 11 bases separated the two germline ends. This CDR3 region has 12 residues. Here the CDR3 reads CASTGGGTEAFF. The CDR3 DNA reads TGTGCCAGCACTGGTGGGGGAACTGAAGCTTTCTTT.

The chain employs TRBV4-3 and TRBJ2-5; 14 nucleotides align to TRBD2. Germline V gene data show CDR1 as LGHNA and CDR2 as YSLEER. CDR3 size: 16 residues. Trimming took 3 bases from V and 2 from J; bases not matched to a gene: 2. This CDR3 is CASSHGTSGGQETQYF. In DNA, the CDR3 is TGCGCCAGCAGCCACGGGACTAGCGGGGGACAAGAGACCCAGTACTTC.

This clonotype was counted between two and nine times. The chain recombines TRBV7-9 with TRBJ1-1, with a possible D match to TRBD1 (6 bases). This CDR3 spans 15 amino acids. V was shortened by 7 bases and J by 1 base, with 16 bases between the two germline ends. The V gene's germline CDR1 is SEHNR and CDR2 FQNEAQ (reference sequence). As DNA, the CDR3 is TGTGCCAGCACGAGCTACGGGGGCCGGAACACTGAAGCTTTCTTT. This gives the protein CASTSYGGRNTEAFF.

The CDR3 reads CSATQVADTQYF. In DNA, the CDR3 is TGCAGTGCTACACAGGTCGCAGATACGCAGTATTTT. The J gene is TRBJ2-3, the V gene TRBV20-1; tentative D call: TRBD1 (5 bases). CDR1 DFQATT and CDR2 SNEGSKA come from the germline V gene (reference sequence). The ends were cut back, 4 bases at V and 4 bases at J, with 9 bases in the middle. The length of the CDR3 is 12 residues.

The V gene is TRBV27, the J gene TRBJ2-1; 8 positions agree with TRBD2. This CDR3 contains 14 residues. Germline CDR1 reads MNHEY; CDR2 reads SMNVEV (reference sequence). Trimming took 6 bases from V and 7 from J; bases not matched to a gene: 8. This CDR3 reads CASSDGRAGNEQFF. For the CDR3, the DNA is TGTGCCAGCAGCGACGGGAGGGCCGGGAATGAGCAGTTCTTC.

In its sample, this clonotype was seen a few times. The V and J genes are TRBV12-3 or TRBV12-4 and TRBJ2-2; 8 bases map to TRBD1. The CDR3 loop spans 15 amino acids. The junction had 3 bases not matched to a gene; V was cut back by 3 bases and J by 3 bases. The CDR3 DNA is TGTGCCAGCAGTTTGGGGACAGGATACACCGGGGAGCTGTTTTTT. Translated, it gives CASSLGTGYTGELFF.

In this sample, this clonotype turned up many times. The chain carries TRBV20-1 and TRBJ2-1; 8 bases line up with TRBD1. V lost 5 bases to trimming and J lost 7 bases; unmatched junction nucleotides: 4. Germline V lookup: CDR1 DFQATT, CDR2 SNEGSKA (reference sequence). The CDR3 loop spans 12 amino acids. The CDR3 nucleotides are TGCAGTGCTGGATACAGGGGGAATGAGCAGTTCTTC. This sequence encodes CSAGYRGNEQFF.

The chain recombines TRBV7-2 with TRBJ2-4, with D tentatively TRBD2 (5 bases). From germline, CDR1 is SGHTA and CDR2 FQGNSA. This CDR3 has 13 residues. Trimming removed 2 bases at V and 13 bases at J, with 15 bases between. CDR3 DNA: TGTGCCAGCAGCTTATTGTCGGGGAATGAGCAGTACTTC. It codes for CASSLLSGNEQYF.

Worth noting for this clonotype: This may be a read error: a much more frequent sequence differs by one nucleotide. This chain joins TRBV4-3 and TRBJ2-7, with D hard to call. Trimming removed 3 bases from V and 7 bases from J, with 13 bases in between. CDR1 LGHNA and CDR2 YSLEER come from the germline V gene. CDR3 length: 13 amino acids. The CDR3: CASSHRYYNEQYF. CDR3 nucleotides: TGCGCCAGCAGCCATCGATATTACAATGAGCAGTACTTC.

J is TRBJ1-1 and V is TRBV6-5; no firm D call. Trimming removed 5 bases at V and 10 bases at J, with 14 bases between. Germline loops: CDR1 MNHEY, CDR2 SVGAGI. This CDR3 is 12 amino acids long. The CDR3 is CASSQVGEGAFF. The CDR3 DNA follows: TGTGCCAGCAGTCAGGTTGGTGAGGGAGCTTTCTTT.

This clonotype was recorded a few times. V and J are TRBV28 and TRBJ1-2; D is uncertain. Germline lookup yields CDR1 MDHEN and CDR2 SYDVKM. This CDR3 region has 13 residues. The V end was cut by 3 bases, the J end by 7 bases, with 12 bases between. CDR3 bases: TGTGCCAGCAGTTTCCCGGTGGGTTTTGGCTACACCTTC. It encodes CASSFPVGFGYTF.

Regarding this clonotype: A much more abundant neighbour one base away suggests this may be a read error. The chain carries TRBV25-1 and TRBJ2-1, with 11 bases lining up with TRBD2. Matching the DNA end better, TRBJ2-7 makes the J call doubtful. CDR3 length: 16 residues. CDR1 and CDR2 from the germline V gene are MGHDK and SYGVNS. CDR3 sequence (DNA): TGTGCCAGCAGTGAACCGGGACTAGCGGTCTACAATGAGCAGTACTTC. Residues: CASSEPGLAVYNEQYF.

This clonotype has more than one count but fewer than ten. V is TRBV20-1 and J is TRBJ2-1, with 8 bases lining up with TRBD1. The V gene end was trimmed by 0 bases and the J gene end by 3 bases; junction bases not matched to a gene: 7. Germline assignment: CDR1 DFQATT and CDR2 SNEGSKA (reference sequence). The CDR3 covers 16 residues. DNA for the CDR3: TGCAGTGCTAGAGAAAGACAGGGGTCACTCTACAATGAGCAGTTCTTC. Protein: CSARERQGSLYNEQFF.

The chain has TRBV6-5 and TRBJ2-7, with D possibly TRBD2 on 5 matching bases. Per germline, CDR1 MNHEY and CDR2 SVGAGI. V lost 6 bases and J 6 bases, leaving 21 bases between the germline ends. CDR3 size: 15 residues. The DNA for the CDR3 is TGTGCCAGCAGCCCAACCCCCGACTACGATGGCGAGCAGTACTTC. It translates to CASSPTPDYDGEQYF.

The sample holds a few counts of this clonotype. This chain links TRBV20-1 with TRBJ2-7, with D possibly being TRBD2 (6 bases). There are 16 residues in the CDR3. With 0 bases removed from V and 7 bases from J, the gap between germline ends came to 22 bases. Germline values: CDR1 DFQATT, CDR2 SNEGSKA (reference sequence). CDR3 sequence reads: CSARDPSGRPVREQYF. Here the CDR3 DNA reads TGCAGTGCTAGAGATCCCTCCGGGAGACCCGTAAGGGAGCAGTACTTC.

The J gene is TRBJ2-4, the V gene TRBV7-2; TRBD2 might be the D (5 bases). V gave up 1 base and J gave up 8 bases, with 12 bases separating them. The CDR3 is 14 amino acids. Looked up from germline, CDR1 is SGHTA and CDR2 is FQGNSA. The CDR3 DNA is TGTGCCAGCAGCTTAGTAAGCGGAAGGGACATTCAGTACTTC. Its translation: CASSLVSGRDIQYF.

The CDR3 protein is CASRSAGGPNEQFF. In nucleotides, the CDR3 is TGTGCCAGTAGGTCAGCGGGGGGGCCCAATGAGCAGTTCTTC. The V call is TRBV19, the J call TRBJ2-1; 10 bases fit TRBD2. The CDR3 runs to 14 residues. From germline, CDR1 is LNHDA and CDR2 SQIVND (reference sequence). After removal of 6 bases from V and 6 bases from J, the junction contained 5 bases not matched to a gene.

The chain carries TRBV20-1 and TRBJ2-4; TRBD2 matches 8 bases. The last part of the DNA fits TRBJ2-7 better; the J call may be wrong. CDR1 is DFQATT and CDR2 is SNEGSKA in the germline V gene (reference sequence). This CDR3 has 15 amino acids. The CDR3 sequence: CSAGHTGTSVYEQYF. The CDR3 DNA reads TGCAGTGCGGGGCATACCGGGACTAGTGTGTACGAGCAGTACTTC.

The CDR3: CASSLEGGALTEAFF. The CDR3 DNA follows: TGTGCCAGCAGCTTGGAGGGGGGGGCTCTCACTGAAGCTTTCTTT. The chain employs TRBV7-3 and TRBJ1-1; possibly TRBD1 for D (6 bases). The CDR3 totals 15 residues. The V gene's germline CDR1 is SGHTA and CDR2 FQGTGA. V dropped 3 bases and J dropped 4 bases, with 15 bases sitting between them.